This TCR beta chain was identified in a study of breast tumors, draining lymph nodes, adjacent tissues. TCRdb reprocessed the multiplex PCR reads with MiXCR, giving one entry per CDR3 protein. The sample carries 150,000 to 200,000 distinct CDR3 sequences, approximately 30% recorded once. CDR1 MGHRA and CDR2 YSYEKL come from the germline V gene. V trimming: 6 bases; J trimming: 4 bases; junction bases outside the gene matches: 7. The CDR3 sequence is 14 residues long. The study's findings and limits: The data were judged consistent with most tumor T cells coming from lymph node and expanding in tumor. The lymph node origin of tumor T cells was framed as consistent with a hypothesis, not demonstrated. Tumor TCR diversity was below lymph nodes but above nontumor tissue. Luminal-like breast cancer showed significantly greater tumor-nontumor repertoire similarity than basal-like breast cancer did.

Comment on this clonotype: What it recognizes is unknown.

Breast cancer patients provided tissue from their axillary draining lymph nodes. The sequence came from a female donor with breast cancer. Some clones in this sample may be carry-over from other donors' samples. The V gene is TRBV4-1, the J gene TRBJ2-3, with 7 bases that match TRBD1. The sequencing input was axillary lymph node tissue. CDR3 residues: CASSRPGGADTQYF. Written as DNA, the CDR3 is TGCGCCAGCAGTCGGCCAGGGGGTGCAGATACGCAGTATTTT.